This T cell receptor (beta chain) was obtained from a study of cytomegalovirus exposure and HLA in healthy donors. General study results and limits: Equally common other TCR beta chains were less clonally expanded than HLA-associated ones, a later analysis found. Analysis was carried out at a later point, and it linked a missense DCLRE1C variant to TCR beta V- and J-gene trimming.

V gave up 0 bases and J gave up 0 bases, with 11 bases separating them. The CDR3 spans 17 residues. Per the germline V gene, CDR1 is SNHLY and CDR2 is FYNNEI. Primers: 60 Vbeta forward and 13 Jbeta reverse. Generated by immunoSEQ multiplex PCR, the TCRdb table keeps only in-frame clones and is missing some. There are around 140,000 clones in the sample; roughly 70% occur only once, and approximately 6.8% lies in the top ten. A remark on this clone: Its target is unknown.

The chain joins TRBV2 to TRBJ2-2; D gene ambiguous. The source of this sequence is a man aged 30 to 45 in good health and CMV-seronegative. Sequenced input: PBMCs. CDR3 nucleotide sequence: TGTGCCAGCAGTGAAGCGCTTGTAGTCTCGAACACCGGGGAGCTGTTTTTT. This gives the protein CASSEALVVSNTGELFF.